This T cell receptor beta chain was captured by sequencing in a study of CD8 T cells in ankylosing spondylitis. TCRdb recomputed calls from the 5' RACE reads with MiXCR, one row per CDR3 protein. The table records roughly 150,000 distinct CDR3 sequences, 25% to 35% of them present only once. Germline-derived CDR1 and CDR2 are SNHLY and FYNNEI. This CDR3 is 14 amino acids long. Trimming took 5 bases from V and 5 from J; bases not matched to a gene: 6. The sequencing sample was made of synovial fluid, either unsorted or a sorted T cell fraction (not recorded which). The TCR originated in a male donor with ankylosing spondylitis. The chain combines TRBV2 with TRBJ2-7; 10 positions match TRBD1. CDR3 nucleotide sequence: TGTGCCAGCAGTTATAGGGACAGGGGAGACGAGCAGTACTTC. Residues: CASSYRDRGDEQYF.